This T cell receptor beta chain derives from a study of spatial heterogeneity in lung cancer. On the study more broadly: In the raw reads, each unique TCR and UMI combination was present more than ten times on average.

Germline V gene data show CDR1 as SGHRS and CDR2 as YFSETQ. Trimming shortened V by 2 bases and J by 2 bases, and 8 bases separated the two germline ends. The CDR3 covers 13 residues. Each CDR3 protein is one row after TCRdb ran MiXCR on the 5' RACE reads. The sample consists of 20,000 or so distinct CDR3 sequences, under 4% of them appearing once. This clonotype showed up many times. Time point in this sample: sample taken at primary tumor resection. Unsorted whole RNA of tumor, nontumor lung or frozen PBMC was sequenced. The donor population consisted of some 70 patients with untreated, early-stage non-small cell lung cancer.

The TCR comes from a female donor with early-stage non-small cell lung cancer. The sequencing here drew on PBMCs, taken at surgery. The chain carries TRBV5-1 and TRBJ2-7; maybe TRBD2 (5 bases). Here the CDR3 DNA reads TGCGCCAGCAGCTTAGGACTTACCTACGAGCAGTACTTC. Amino acids: CASSLGLTYEQYF.